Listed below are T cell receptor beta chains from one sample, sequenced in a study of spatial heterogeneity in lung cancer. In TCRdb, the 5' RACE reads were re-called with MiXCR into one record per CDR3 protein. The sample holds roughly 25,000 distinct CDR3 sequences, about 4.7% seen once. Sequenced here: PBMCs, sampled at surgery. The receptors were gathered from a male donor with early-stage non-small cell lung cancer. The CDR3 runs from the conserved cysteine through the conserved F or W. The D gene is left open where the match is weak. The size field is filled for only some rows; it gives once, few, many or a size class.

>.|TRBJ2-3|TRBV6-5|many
TGTGCCAGCAGCCATGGAGGGAGGCGAGGGGGCACAGATACGCAGTATTTT
CASSHGGRRGGTDTQYF
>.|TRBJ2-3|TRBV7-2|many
TGTGCCAGCAGCTTAGTAGTTGGGGCCACAGATACGCAGTATTTT
CASSLVVGATDTQYF
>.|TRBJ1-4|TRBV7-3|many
TGTGCCAGCAGCTTGGGACCTAATGAAAAACTGTTTTTT
CASSLGPNEKLFF
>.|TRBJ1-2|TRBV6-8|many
TGTGCCAGCAGTTGGTCCCACGCCCCGAGCTATGGCTACACCTTC
CASSWSHAPSYGYTF
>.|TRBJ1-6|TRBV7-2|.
TGTGCCAGCAGCTCACCCGGAGGGGAGAAATCACCCCTCCACTTT
CASSSPGGEKSPLHF
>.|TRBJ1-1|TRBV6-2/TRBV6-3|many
TGTGCCAGCAGTTCCTATAGTGGGGGGAACACTGAAGCTTTCTTT
CASSSYSGGNTEAFF
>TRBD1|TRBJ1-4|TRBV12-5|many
TGTGCTAGTGGTTTGGTTAGGGTGACAGGGCTGCGTGAAAAACTGTTTTTT
CASGLVRVTGLREKLFF
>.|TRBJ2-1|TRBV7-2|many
TGTGCCAGCAGCTTCAGGGGGGACTACAATGAGCAGTTCTTC
CASSFRGDYNEQFF
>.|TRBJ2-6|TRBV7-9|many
TGTGCCAGCAGCTTGGCGGCATCCTCTGGGGCCAACGTCCTGACTTTC
CASSLAASSGANVLTF
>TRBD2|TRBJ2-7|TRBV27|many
TGTGCCAGCAGTTTATACGGCGGGAGGGAATACGAGCAGTACTTC
CASSLYGGREYEQYF
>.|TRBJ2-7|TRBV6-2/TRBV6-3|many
TGTGCCAGCAGCACCTGGGGGACAAGCTCCTACGAGCAGTACTTC
CASSTWGTSSYEQYF
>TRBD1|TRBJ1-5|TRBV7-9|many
TGTGCCAGCTCTAGGACAGGCTTCAATCAGCCCCAGCATTTT
CASSRTGFNQPQHF
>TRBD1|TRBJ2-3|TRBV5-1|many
TGCGCCAGCAGCCCACAAGACAGGGCTGCAGATACGCAGTATTTT
CASSPQDRAADTQYF
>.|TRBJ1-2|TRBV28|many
TGTGCCAGCAGTAAGGGACCGAACTATGGCTACACCTTC
CASSKGPNYGYTF
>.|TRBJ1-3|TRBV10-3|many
TGTGCCATCAGTGTCTCTGCTCTGTCACACACCATATATTTT
CAISVSALSHTIYF
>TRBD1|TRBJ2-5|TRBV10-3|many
TGTGCCATCAGTGAGGCCGGGACAGCCAAAGAGACCCAGTACTTC
CAISEAGTAKETQYF
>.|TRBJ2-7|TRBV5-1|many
TGCGCCAGCAGCTTTCGCCGGGGGCGGTACGAGCAGTACTTC
CASSFRRGRYEQYF
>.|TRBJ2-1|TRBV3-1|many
TGTGCCAGCAGCCAAGGGCGGGACCCGGTAAATGAGCAGTTCTTC
CASSQGRDPVNEQFF
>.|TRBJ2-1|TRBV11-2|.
TGTGCCAGCAGCTTAGGTTATGCTAGCCCTCTTGGGGAGCAGTTCTTC
CASSLGYASPLGEQFF
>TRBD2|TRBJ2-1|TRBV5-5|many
TGTGCCAGCAGCTTGAAATGGAGCGGGGCCATAGACAATGAGCAGTTCTTC
CASSLKWSGAIDNEQFF
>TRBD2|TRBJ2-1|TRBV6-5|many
TGTGCCAGCAGTTACGGGACCTGGACTAGCGGGAAAGGATACAATGAGCAGTTCTTC
CASSYGTWTSGKGYNEQFF
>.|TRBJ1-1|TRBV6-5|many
TGTGCCAGCAGTTACGTCAGGGGGAACACTGAAGCTTTCTTT
CASSYVRGNTEAFF
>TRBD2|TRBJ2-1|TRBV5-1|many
TGCGCCAGCAGCCCGCTAGCGGGAGCGTCCAATGAGCAGTTCTTC
CASSPLAGASNEQFF
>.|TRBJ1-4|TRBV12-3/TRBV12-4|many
TGTGCCAGCAGCCAGCAGGGGCCAACTAATGAAAAACTGTTTTTT
CASSQQGPTNEKLFF
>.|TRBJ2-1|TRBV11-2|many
TGTGCCAGCAGCTTTTGGCGTAATGAGCAGTTCTTC
CASSFWRNEQFF
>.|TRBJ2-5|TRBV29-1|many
TGCAGCGTTGGAGTTGGAGGCGGGGCAGGGGAGACCCAGTACTTC
CSVGVGGGAGETQYF
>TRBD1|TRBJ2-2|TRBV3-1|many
TGTGCCACCCAGGACAGGGTTGGCACCGGGGAGCTGTTTTTT
CATQDRVGTGELFF
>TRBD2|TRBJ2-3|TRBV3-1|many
TGTGCCAGCAGCCCCTGGAGTAGCGGGGGGACCAAAAGCACAGATACGCAGTATTTT
CASSPWSSGGTKSTDTQYF
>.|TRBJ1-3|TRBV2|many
TGTGCCAGCAGTGAAGGGCACTCTGGAAACACCATATATTTT
CASSEGHSGNTIYF
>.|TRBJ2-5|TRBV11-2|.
TGTGCCAGCAGCCAAGGACAGTCTGGGACCCAGTACTTC
CASSQGQSGTQYF
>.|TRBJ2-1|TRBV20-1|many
TGCAGTGCTCCACGGGACACTCTACGCTATGAGCAGTTCTTC
CSAPRDTLRYEQFF
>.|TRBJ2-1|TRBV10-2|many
TGCGCCACCCGACCAGGGGGGGTCTACAATGAGCAGTTCTTC
CATRPGGVYNEQFF
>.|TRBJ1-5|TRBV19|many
TGTGCCAGTGCGGGGGTGGGCAATCAGCCCCAGCATTTT
CASAGVGNQPQHF
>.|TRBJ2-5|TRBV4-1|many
TGCGCCAGCAGCCAAGTGGGGGGCGAAGAGACCCAGTACTTC
CASSQVGGEETQYF
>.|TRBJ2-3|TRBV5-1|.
TGCGCCAGCAGCCTCGACCCTATGTCAGATACGCAGTATTTT
CASSLDPMSDTQYF
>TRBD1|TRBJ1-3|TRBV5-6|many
TGTGCCAGCAGCTCGGGGGACAGGGTTGGGAACACCATATATTTT
CASSSGDRVGNTIYF
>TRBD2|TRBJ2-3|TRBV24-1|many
TGTGCCACCAGTGATGTAGCGGGGCGCGATACGCAGTATTTT
CATSDVAGRDTQYF
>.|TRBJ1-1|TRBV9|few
TGTGCCAGCAGCGTAGATCCCCAGGGGACCACTGAAGCTTTCTTT
CASSVDPQGTTEAFF
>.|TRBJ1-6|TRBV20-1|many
TGCAGTGCTAGAGATATGGGGATATCCTATAATTCACCCCTCCACTTT
CSARDMGISYNSPLHF
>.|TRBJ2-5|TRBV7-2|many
TGTGCCAGCAGCAGAGCAGACCCGGTGTCCCAGTACTTC
CASSRADPVSQYF
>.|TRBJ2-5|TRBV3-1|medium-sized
TGTGCCAGCAGCACCCGACAGTACCAAGAGACCCAGTACTTC
CASSTRQYQETQYF
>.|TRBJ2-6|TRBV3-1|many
TGTGCCAGCAGCCCGTCAGGGGCCAACGTCCTGACTTTC
CASSPSGANVLTF
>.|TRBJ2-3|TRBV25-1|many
TGTGCCAGCAGTGAAATTGGCAGGCGCACAGATACGCAGTATTTT
CASSEIGRRTDTQYF
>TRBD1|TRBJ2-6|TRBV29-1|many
TGCAGCGCCGGGACAGAAGGGGCCAACGTCCTGACTTTC
CSAGTEGANVLTF
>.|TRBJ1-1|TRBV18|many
TGTGCCAGCTCATCCGGTAATGAAGCTTTCTTT
CASSSGNEAFF
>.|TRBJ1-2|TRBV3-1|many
TGTGCCAGCAGCCAGAACAGAGACTATGGCTACACCTTC
CASSQNRDYGYTF
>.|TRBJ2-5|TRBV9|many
TGTGCCAGCAGCGTTGCCACGGGATTAAGAGAGACCCAGTACTTC
CASSVATGLRETQYF
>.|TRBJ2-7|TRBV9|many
TGTGCCAGCAACACACTAGGAGGGTTCGACGAGCAGTACTTC
CASNTLGGFDEQYF
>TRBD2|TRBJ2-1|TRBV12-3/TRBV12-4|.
TGTGCCAGCAGTTTAGGCTCGGGGGCGGGAGGGCCCTACAATGAGCAGTTCTTC
CASSLGSGAGGPYNEQFF
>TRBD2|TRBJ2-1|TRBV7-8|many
TGTGCCATCCGGACGGCCAGACTAGCGGGGCACAATGAGCAGTTCTTC
CAIRTARLAGHNEQFF
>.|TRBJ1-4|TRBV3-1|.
TGTGCCAGCAGCCAAGGGCGGGAAAAACTGTTTTTT
CASSQGREKLFF
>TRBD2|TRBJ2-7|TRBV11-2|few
TGTGCCAGCAGCCCTCTAGCGGGATCTTCCTACGAGCAGTACTTC
CASSPLAGSSYEQYF
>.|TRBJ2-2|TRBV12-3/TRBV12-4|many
TGTGCCAGCAGCAACCGGGACTTCAACACCGGGGAGCTGTTTTTT
CASSNRDFNTGELFF
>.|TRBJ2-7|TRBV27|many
TGTGCCAGCAGTTCCACTTTGTCGAACTACGAGCAGTACTTC
CASSSTLSNYEQYF
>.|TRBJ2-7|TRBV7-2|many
TGTGCCAGCAGCTTAGTGGGGCGGGAGCAGTACTTC
CASSLVGREQYF
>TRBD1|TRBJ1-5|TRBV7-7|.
TGTACCAGCAGCTCCAAGACAGGGGCGACCATGTATAGCAATCAGCCCCAGCATTTT
CTSSSKTGATMYSNQPQHF
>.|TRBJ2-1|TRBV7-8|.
TGTGCCAGCAGCTTAATGGCGGGACTCTACAATGAGCAGTTCTTC
CASSLMAGLYNEQFF
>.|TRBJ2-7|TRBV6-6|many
TGTGCCAGCAGCGCCCGCAGGGGAGGGGAATCCTACGAGCAGTACTTC
CASSARRGGESYEQYF
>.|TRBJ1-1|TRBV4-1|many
TGCGCCAGCAGCCAAGATCCACAGGGGAACACTGAAGCTTTCTTT
CASSQDPQGNTEAFF
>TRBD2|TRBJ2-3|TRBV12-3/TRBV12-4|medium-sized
TGTGCCAGCAGCACTACTAGCGGGGGGGCGACAGATACGCAGTATTTT
CASSTTSGGATDTQYF